This T cell receptor beta chain derives from a study of T-cell reconstitution after alpha-beta-depleted transplantation in children. Whole-study findings and limits: Alpha-beta T cells present about two months after transplant were reported to originate from several hundred expanded graft clones. From newly produced T cells came most of the T-cell counts and diversity one year after transplant.

V lost 2 bases and J lost 5; bases outside the gene matches: 3. The CDR3 totals 14 residues. The germline V gene encodes CDR1 DFQATT and CDR2 SNEGSKA (reference sequence). Molecular barcoding with unique molecular identifiers was used for the TCRbeta library. TCRdb processed the PCR reads anew with MiXCR; each CDR3 protein has one entry. The table has 200,000 to 250,000 distinct CDR3 sequences, roughly a tenth seen once. This clonotype was detected many times. Its antigen remains unidentified. Sequencing used PBMCs, obtained before TCRalphabeta/CD19-depleted stem cell transplant. This sequence originates from a child under three years old with acute myeloid leukemia, due to receive a stem cell transplant. J is TRBJ2-5 and V is TRBV20-1; 12 positions agree with TRBD2. DNA of the CDR3: TGCAGTGCTAGAAGGACTAGCGGGGAGGAGACCCAGTACTTC. Amino acids: CSARRTSGEETQYF.